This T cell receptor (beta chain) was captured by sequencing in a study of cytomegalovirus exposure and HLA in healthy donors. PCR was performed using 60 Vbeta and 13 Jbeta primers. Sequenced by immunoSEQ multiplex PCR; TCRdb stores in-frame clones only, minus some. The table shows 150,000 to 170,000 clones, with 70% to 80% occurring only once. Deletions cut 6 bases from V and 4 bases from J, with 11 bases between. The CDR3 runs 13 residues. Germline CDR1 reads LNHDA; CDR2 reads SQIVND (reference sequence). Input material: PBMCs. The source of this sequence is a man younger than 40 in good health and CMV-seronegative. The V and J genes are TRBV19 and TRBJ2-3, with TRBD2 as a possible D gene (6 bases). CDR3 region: CASSPGGADTQYF. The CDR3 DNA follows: TGTGCCAGTAGCCCCGGAGGGGCAGATACGCAGTATTTT.